This T cell receptor (beta chain) was recovered during a study of blood T cell repertoires in COVID-19. Study processing details: Scientists estimated how many nucleated cells there were by amplifying reference gene primers. Assay used: immunoSEQ multiplex PCR; TCRdb lists only in-frame clones, some missing. V, J and clone size reflect that table, while D and trimming were determined from the DNA. This repertoire shows 300,000 to 450,000 clones, 80% to 90% found once; its top ten account for approximately 1.9%. There are 12 residues in the CDR3. Germline loops: CDR1 GTSNPN, CDR2 SVGIG (reference sequence). Trimming removed 3 bases at V and 4 bases at J, with 7 bases between. The table lists this clone with a count of one. Those who participated ranged in age from roughly 18 to 90 years and resided in about two dozen US areas.

The sequence came from a man between 40 and 49 years old in a cohort exposed to, infected with or recovered from COVID-19 (not recorded which). Input material: PBMCs or T cells enriched from blood (not recorded which). V gene TRBV30 combines with J gene TRBJ1-3; possible D gene TRBD1, 5 bases. CDR3 nucleotide sequence: TGTGCCTGGAGCACAGGAGGAAACACCATATATTTT. This encodes CAWSTGGNTIYF.